The TCR beta chain under discussion was sequenced for a study of T cell responses to AZD1222 COVID-19 vaccine. General study findings and limits: Vaccine-related CD4 TCRs covered spike, predominating at 160-218 and 743-854.

Losses at the gene ends were 3 bases for V and 2 bases for J; bases not matched to a gene: 10. Germline CDR1 KGHSH, CDR2 LQKENI. The CDR3 covers 16 residues. Concerning this clone: What it binds is unknown.

The assay was immunoSEQ multiplex PCR, and TCRdb's table has in-frame clones only and misses some. The sample has more than 70,000 clones, 90% seen once; the top ten hold around 3.4%. This chain connects TRBV18 to TRBJ2-7; TRBD1 aligns across 7 bases. The source was peripheral blood, collected 28 days after the second AZD1222 dose. The TCR originated in an adult who received the AZD1222 COVID-19 vaccine. The CDR3 DNA is TGTGCCAGCTCACCCAGCTCTGGGACAGCAACCTACGAGCAGTACTTC. Translation gives CASSPSSGTATYEQYF.